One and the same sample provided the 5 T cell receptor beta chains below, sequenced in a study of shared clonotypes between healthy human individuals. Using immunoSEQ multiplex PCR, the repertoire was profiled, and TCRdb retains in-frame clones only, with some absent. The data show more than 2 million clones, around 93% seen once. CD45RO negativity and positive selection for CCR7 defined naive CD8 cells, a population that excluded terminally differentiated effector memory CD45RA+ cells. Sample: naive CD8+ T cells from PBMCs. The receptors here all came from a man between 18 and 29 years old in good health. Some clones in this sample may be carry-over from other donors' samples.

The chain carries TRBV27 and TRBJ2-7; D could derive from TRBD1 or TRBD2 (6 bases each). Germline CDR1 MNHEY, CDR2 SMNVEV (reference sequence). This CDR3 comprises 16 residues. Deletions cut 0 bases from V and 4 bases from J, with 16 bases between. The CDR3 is CASSLSSYRAGYEQYF. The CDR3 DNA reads TGTGCCAGCAGTTTATCGAGTTACAGGGCGGGGTACGAGCAGTACTTC.

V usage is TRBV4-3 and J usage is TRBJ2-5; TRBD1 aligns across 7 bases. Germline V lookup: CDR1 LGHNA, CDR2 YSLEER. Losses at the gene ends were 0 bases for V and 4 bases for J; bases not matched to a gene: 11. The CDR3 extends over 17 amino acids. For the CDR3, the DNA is TGCGCCAGCAGCCAAGATTACGGACAGGTACTTGGAGAGACCCAGTACTTC. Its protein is CASSQDYGQVLGETQYF.

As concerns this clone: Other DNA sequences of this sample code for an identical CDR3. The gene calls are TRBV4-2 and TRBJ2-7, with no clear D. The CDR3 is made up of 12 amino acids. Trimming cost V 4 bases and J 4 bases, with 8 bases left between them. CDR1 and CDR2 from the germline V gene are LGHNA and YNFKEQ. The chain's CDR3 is CASSPGGYEQYF. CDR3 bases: TGTGCCAGCAGCCCGGGTGGGTACGAGCAGTACTTC.

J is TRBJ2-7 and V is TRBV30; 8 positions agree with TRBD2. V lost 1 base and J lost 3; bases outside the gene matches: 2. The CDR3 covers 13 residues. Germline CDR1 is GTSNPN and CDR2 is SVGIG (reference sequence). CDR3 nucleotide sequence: TGTGCCTGGAGTGCGGGACTAGACTACGAGCAGTACTTC. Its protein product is CAWSAGLDYEQYF.

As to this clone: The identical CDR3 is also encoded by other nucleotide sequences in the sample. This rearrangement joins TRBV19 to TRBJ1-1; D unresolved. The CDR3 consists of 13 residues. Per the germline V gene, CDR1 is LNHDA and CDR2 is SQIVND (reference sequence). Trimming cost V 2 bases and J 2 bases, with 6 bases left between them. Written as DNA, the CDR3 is TGTGCCAGTAGTATAATCCTAAACACTGAAGCTTTCTTT. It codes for CASSIILNTEAFF.